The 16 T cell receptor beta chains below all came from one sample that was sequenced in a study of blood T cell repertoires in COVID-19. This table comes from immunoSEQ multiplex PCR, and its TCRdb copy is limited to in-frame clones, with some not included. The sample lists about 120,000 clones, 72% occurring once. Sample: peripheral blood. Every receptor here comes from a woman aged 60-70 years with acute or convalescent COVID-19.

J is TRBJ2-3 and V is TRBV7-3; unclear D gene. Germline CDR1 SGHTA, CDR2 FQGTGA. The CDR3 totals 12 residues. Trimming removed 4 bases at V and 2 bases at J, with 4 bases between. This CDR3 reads CASSSHTDTQYF. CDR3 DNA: TGTGCCAGCAGCTCCCACACAGATACGCAGTATTTT.

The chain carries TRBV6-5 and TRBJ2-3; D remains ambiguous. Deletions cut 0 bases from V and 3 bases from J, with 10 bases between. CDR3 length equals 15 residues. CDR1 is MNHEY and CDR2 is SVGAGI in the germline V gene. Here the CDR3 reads CASSYSGSRTDTQYF. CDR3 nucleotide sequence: TGTGCCAGCAGTTACTCTGGGTCGAGGACAGATACGCAGTATTTT.

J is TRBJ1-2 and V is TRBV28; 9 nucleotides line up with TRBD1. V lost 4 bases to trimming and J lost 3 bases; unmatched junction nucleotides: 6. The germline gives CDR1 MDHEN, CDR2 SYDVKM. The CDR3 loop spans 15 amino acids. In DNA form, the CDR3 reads TGTGCCAGCAGTTCCGGGACAGGGTCATACTATGGCTACACCTTC. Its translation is CASSSGTGSYYGYTF.

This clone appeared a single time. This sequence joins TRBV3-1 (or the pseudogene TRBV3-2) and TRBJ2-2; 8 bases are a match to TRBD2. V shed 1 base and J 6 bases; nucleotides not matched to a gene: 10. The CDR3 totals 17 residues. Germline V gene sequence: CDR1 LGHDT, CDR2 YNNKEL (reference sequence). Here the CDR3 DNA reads TGTGCCAGCAGCCAAGGATGGCGGGGGGTGTATCCCGGGGAGCTGTTTTTT. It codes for CASSQGWRGVYPGELFF.

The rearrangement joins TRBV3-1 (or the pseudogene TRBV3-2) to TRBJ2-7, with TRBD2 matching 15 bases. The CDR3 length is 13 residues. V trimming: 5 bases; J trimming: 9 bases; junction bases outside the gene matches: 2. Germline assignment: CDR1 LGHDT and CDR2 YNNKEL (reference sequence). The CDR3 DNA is TGTGCCAGCAGCGGGACTAGCGGGGGGTCGCAGTACTTC. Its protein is CASSGTSGGSQYF.

The CDR3 nucleotides are TGTGCCAGCAGCGTTCCAGGGGCCAGTGGCTACACCTTC. As protein: CASSVPGASGYTF. The chain combines TRBV9 with TRBJ1-2; maybe TRBD1 (6 bases). Germline assignment: CDR1 SGDLS and CDR2 YYNGEE. Trimming stripped 2 bases from V and 7 bases from J, with 12 bases between. This CDR3 spans 13 amino acids.

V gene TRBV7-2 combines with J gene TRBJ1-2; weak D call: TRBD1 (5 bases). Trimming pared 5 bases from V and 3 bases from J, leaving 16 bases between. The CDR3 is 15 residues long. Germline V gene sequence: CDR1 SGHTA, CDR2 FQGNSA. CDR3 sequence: CASSPSTGDHYGYTF. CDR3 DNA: TGTGCCAGCAGCCCAAGCACGGGGGACCACTATGGCTACACCTTC.

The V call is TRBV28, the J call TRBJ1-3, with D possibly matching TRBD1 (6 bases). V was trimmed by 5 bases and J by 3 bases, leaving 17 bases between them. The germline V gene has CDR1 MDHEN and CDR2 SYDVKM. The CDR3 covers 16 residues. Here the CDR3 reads CASSLFRTVDGNTIYF. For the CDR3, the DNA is TGTGCCAGCAGTCTGTTCAGGACAGTAGATGGAAACACCATATATTTT.

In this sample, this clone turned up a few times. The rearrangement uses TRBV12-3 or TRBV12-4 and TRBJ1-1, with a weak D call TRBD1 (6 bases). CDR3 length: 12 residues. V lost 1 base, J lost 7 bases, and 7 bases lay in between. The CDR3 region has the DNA TGTGCCAGCAGTTTAGGGGGGCTTGAAGCTTTCTTT. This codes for CASSLGGLEAFF.

CDR3: CASSIKFRGSGSTEAFF. DNA for the CDR3: TGCGCCAGCAGCATCAAGTTTAGGGGGTCGGGGAGCACTGAAGCTTTCTTT. V is TRBV5-1 and J is TRBJ1-1; D may be TRBD1 (6 bases). Germline V lookup: CDR1 SGHRS, CDR2 YFSETQ. The CDR3 is 17 residues long. V lost 4 bases to trimming and J lost 4 bases, with 23 bases between them.

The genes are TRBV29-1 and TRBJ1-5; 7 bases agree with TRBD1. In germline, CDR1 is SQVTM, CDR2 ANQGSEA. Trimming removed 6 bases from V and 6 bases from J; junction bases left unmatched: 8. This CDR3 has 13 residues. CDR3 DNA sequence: TGCAGCGTGAACAGGGGAGTAGGTCAGCCCCAGCATTTT. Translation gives CSVNRGVGQPQHF.

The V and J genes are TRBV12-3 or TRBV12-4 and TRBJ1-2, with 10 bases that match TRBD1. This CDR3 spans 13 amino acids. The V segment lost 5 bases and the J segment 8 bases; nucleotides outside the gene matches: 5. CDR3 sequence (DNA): TGTGCCAGCAGTCTCGGGACAGGGGTAGGCTACACCTTC. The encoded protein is CASSLGTGVGYTF.

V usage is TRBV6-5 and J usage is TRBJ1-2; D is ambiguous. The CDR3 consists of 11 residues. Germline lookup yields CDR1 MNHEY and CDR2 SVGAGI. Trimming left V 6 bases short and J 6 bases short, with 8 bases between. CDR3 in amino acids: CASSLRDGYTF. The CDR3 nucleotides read TGTGCCAGCAGCCTCCGTGATGGCTACACCTTC.

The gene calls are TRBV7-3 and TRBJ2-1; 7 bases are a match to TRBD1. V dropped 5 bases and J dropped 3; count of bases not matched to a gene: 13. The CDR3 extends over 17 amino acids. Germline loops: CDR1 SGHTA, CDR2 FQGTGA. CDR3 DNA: TGTGCCAGCAGCGTTCTCATCAGGGGGTCCCTCTACAATGAGCAGTTCTTC. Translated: CASSVLIRGSLYNEQFF.

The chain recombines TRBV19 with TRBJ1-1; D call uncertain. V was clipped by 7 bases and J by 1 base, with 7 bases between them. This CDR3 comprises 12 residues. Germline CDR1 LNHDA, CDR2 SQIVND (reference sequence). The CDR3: CASISRNTEAFF. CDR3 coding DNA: TGTGCCAGTATTAGTAGGAACACTGAAGCTTTCTTT.

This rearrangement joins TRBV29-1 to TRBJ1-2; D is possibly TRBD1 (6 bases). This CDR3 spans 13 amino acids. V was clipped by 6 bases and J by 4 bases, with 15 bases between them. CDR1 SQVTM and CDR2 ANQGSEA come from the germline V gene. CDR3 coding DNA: TGCAGCGTCACCCTGGGGGGGGCCTATGGCTACACCTTC. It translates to CSVTLGGAYGYTF.